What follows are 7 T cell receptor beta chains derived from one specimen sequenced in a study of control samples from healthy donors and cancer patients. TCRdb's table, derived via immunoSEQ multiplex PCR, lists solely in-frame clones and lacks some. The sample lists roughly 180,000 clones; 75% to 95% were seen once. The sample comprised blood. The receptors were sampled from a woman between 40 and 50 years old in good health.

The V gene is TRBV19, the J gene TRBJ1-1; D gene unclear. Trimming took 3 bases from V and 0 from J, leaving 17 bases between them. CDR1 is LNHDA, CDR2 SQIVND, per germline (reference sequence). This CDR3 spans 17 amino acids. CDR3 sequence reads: CASSMNVPLFMNTEAFF. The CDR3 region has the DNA TGTGCCAGTAGTATGAACGTGCCCCTTTTTATGAACACTGAAGCTTTCTTT.

The CDR3 sequence is CAVRGDTEEQFF. For the CDR3, the DNA is TGTGCCGTACGGGGGGACACGGAGGAGCAGTTCTTC. V is TRBV2 and J is TRBJ2-1; a weak D match, TRBD2 (7 bases). Germline V gene data show CDR1 as SNHLY and CDR2 as FYNNEI. The CDR3 totals 12 residues. The V and J ends lost 11 bases and 10 bases respectively, with 18 bases between them.

This chain's CDR3 is CASSGAGGLTDTQYF. The CDR3 DNA sequence: TGTGCCAGCAGTGGCGCGGGGGGGCTCACAGATACGCAGTATTTT. V usage is TRBV6-2 or TRBV6-3 and J usage is TRBJ2-3; 9 bases are a match to TRBD2. Germline trimming cut 5 bases from V and 2 bases from J; bases unmatched to any gene: 5. Germline V gene sequence: CDR1 MNHEY, CDR2 SVGEGT. This CDR3 is 15 amino acids long.

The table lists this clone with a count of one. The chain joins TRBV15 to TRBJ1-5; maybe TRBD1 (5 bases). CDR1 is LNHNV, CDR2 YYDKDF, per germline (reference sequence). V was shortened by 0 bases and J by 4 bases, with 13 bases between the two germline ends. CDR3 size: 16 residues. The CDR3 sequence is CATSRDSKGPNQPQHF. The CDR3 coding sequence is TGTGCCACCAGCAGAGATTCGAAGGGACCAAATCAGCCCCAGCATTTT.

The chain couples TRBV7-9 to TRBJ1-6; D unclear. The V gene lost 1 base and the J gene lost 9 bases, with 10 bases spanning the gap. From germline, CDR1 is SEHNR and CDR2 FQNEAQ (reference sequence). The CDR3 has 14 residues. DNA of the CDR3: TGTGCCAGCAGCTTAGGGGATTGGGGTTCACCCCTCCACTTT. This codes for CASSLGDWGSPLHF. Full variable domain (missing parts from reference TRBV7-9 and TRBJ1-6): DTGVSQNPRHKITKRGQNVTFRCDPISEHNRLYWYRQTLGQGPEFLTYFQNEAQLEKSRLLSDRFSAERPKGSFSTLEIQRTEQGDSAMYLCASSLGDWGSPLHFGNGTRLTVT.

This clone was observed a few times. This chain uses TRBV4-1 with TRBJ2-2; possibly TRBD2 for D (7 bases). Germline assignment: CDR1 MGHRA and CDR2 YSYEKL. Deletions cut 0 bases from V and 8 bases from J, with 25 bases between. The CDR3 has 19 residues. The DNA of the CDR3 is TGCGCCAGCAGCCAAGATGAGGCCGGGGGGCCGGTTTTTGCTGGGGAGCTGTTTTTT. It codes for CASSQDEAGGPVFAGELFF.

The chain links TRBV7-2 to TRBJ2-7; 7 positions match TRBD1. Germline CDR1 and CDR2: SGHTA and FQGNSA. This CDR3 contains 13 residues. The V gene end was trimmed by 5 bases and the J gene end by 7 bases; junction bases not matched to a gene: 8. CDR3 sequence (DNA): TGTGCCAGCAGCCCCCGGGACAGAGGGGAGCAGTACTTC. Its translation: CASSPRDRGEQYF.